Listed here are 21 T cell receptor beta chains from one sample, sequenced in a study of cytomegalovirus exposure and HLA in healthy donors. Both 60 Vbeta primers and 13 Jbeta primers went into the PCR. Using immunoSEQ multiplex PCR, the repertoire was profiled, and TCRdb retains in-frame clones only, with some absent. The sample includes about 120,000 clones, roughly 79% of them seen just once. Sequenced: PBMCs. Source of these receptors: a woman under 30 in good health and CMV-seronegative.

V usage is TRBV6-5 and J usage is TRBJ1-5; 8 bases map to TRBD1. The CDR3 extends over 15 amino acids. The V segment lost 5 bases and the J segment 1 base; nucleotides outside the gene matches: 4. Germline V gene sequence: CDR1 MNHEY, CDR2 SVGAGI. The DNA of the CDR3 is TGTGCCAGCAGTGCGGACAGGGCCAGCAATCAGCCCCAGCATTTT. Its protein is CASSADRASNQPQHF.

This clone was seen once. CDR3: CASSIGSGASTEAFF. CDR3 in DNA: TGTGCCAGTAGTATTGGTTCAGGGGCGAGCACTGAAGCTTTCTTT. The chain uses TRBV19 and TRBJ1-1, with a tentative D call TRBD1 (6 bases). Trimming took off 3 bases at V and 4 bases at J, with 15 bases between the two ends. The CDR3 length is 15 residues. Per the germline V gene, CDR1 is LNHDA and CDR2 is SQIVND (reference sequence).

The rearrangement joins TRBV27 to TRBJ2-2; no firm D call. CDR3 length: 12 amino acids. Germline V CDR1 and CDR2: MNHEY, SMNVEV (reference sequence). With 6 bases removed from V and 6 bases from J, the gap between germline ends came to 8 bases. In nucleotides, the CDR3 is TGTGCCAGCAGCTTAACGGCCGGGGAGCTGTTTTTT. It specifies CASSLTAGELFF.

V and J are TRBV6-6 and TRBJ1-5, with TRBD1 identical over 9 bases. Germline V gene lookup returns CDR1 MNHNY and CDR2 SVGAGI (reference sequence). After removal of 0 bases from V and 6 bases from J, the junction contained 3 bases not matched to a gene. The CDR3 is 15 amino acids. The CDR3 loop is CASSYSRTGVQPQHF. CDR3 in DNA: TGTGCCAGCAGTTACTCAAGGACAGGGGTTCAGCCCCAGCATTTT.

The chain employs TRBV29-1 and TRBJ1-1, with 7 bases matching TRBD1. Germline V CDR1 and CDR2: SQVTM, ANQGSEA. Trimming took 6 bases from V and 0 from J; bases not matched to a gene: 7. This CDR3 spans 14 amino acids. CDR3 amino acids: CSVYRQGMNTEAFF. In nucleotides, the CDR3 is TGCAGCGTGTATCGACAGGGAATGAACACTGAAGCTTTCTTT.

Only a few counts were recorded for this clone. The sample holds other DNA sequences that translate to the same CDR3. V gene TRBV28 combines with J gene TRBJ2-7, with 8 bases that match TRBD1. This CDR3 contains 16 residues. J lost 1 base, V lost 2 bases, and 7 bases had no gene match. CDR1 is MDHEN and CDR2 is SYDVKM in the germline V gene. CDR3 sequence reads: CASSLPDRGSSYEQYF. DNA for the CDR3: TGTGCCAGCAGTTTACCAGACAGGGGTAGTTCCTACGAGCAGTACTTC.

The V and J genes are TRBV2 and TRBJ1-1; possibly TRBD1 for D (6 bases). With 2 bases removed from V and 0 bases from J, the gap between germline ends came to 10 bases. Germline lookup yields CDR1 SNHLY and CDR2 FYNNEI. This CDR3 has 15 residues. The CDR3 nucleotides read TGTGCCAGCAGTGAAATGGACAGCGTGAACACTGAAGCTTTCTTT. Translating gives CASSEMDSVNTEAFF.

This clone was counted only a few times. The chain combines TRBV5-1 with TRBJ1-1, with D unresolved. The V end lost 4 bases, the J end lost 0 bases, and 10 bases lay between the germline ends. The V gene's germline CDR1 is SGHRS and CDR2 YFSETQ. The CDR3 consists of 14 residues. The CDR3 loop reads CASSPQALNTEAFF. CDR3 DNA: TGCGCCAGCAGCCCCCAGGCGTTGAACACTGAAGCTTTCTTT.

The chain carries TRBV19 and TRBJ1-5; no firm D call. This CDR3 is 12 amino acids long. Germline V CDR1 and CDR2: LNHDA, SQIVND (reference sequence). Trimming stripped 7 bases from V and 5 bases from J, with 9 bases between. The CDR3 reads CASTGSYQPQHF. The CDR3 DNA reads TGTGCCAGTACTGGGAGCTATCAGCCCCAGCATTTT.

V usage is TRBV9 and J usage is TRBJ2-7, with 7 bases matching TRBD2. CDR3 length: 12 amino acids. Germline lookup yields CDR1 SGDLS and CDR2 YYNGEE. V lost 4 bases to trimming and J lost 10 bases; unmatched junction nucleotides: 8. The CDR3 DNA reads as TGTGCCAGCAGCCCCTGGGGAGGGGCACAGTACTTC. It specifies CASSPWGGAQYF.

CDR3 residues: CASSQQLGTEAFF. The CDR3 nucleotides read TGTGCCAGTAGTCAACAGCTTGGAACTGAAGCTTTCTTT. The V call is TRBV19, the J call TRBJ1-1; D unresolved. Per the germline V gene, CDR1 is LNHDA and CDR2 is SQIVND (reference sequence). V lost 5 bases and J lost 5, with 12 bases in between. The CDR3 is 13 amino acids. Together with reference TRBV19 and TRBJ1-1, the CDR3 gives the full variable domain: DGGITQSPKYLFRKEGQNVTLSCEQNLNHDAMYWYRQDPGQGLRLIYYSQIVNDFQKGDIAEGYSVSREKKESFPLTVTSAQKNPTAFYLCASSQQLGTEAFFGQGTRLTVV.

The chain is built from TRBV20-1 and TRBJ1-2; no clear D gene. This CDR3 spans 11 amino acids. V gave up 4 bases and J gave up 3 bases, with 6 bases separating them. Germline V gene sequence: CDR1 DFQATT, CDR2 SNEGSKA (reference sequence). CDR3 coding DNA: TGCAGTGCTATTCCCTACTATGGCTACACCTTC. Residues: CSAIPYYGYTF.

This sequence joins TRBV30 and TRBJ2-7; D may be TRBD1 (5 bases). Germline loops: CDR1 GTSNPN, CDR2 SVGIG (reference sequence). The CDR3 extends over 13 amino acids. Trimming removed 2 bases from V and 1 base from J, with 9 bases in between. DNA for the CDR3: TGTGCCTGGAGTCCTAGGGGTTCCTACGAGCAGTACTTC. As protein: CAWSPRGSYEQYF.

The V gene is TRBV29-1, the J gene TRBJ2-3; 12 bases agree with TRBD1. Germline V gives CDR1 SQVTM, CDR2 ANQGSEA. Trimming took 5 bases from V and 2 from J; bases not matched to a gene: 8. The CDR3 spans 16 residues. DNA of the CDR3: TGCAGCGTTCTAAACCCGGGACAGGGGGCCACAGATACGCAGTATTTT. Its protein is CSVLNPGQGATDTQYF.

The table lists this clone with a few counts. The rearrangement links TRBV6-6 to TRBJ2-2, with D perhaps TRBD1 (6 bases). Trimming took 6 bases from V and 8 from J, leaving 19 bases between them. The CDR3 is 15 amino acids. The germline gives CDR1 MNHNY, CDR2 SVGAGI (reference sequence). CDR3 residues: CASRTQGIQAGELFF. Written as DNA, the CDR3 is TGTGCCAGCAGAACACAGGGTATCCAGGCAGGGGAGCTGTTTTTT.

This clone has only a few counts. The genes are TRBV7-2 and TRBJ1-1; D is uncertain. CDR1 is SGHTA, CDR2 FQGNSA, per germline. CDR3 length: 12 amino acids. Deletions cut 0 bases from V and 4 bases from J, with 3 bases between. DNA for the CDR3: TGTGCCAGCAGCTTAGCCAGCACTGAAGCTTTCTTT. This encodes CASSLASTEAFF.

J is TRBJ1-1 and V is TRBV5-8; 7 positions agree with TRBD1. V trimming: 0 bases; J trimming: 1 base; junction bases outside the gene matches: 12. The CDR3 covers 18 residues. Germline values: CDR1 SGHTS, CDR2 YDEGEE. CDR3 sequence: CASSLVWTETGTNTEAFF. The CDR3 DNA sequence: TGTGCCAGCAGCTTGGTGTGGACCGAGACAGGGACGAACACTGAAGCTTTCTTT.

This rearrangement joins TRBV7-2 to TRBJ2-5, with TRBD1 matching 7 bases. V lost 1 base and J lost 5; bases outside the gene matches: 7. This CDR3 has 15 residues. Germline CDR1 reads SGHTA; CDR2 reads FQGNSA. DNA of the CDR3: TGTGCCAGCAGCTTAGGTCGTAGGGGGCACGAGACCCAGTACTTC. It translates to CASSLGRRGHETQYF.

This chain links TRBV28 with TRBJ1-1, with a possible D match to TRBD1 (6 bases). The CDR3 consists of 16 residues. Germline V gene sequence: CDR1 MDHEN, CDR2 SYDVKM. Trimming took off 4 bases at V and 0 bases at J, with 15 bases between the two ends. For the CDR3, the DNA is TGTGCCAGCAGTTCACAGGGAGTGGCTATGAACACTGAAGCTTTCTTT. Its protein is CASSSQGVAMNTEAFF.

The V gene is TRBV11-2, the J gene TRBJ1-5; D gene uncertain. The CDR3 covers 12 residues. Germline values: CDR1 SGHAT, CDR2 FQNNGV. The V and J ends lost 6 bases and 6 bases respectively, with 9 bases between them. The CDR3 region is CASSLEGQPQHF. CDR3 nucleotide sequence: TGTGCCAGCAGTCTAGAGGGTCAGCCCCAGCATTTT.

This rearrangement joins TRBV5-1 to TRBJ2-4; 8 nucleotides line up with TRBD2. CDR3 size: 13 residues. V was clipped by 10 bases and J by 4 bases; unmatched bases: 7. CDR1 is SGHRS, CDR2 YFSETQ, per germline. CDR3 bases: TGCGCCCGACGGGGGGGTCGAAAAAACATTCAGTACTTC. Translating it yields CARRGGRKNIQYF.